The text below deals with one T cell receptor (beta chain). The source of the sample is a study of blood T cell repertoires in COVID-19. Background on the study: T cells, B-cell-depleted T cells, or PBMCs provided the cDNA or gDNA that served as material.

Under the authors' procedure: Estimated nucleated cell counts came from reference gene primer amplification. Here immunoSEQ multiplex PCR was the method, and the copy in TCRdb shows in-frame clones only, minus some. The DNA gave D and trimming, while V, J and clone size come from that table. The sample holds 200,000 to 250,000 clones, less than 85% seen once. This CDR3 has 16 residues. The ends lost 3 bases at V and 4 bases at J; junction bases unmatched: 4. The germline V gene has CDR1 SEHNR and CDR2 FQNEAQ (reference sequence). The sequencing input was peripheral blood. This clonotype originated in a woman aged 65 to 85 with acute or convalescent COVID-19. J is TRBJ2-5 and V is TRBV7-9, with 14 bases identical to TRBD2. The CDR3 coding sequence is TGTGCCAGCAGCTTGGGGACTAGCGGGAGTGTAGAGACCCAGTACTTC. As protein: CASSLGTSGSVETQYF.